This T cell receptor (beta chain) was obtained from a study of T cell responses to AZD1222 COVID-19 vaccine (dated by TCRdb to 2020 to 2023). The study in broad terms: AZD1222 recipients given second doses at about 4 weeks or at about 12 weeks were pooled, since spike-specific TCR depth and breadth were not found to differ between the two schedules. TCR sequencing covered over 230 trial participants: 200 to 220 given two doses of AZD1222 and about 26 given two doses of MenACWY control vaccine. Trial participants were enrolled into age subgroups of 18-55, 56-69 and 70-plus years, which contained 148, 28 and 57 TCR-sequenced participants, respectively. Findings and caveats that apply to the study as a whole: No day 14 peak-response samples were available, so repertoires were characterized only after the peak T cell response. The 56-69-year group was small, and its depth increase did not reach significance, likely because of low power. Participants were mostly white British, with more females than males. The authors suggested clonal diversity may have been underestimated. CD4 TCRs associated with the vaccine covered the entire spike protein, and the dominant responses were in regions 160-218 and 743-854. Conclusions about previously exposed vaccinees were limited because only a handful of AZD1222 recipients were SARS-CoV-2 seropositive at baseline. Epitopes outside the regions mutated in the B.1.351 and B.1.1.7 variants were reportedly recognized by nearly half of the unique spike-specific TCRs. Spike-specific TCR breadth and depth rose significantly after two AZD1222 doses compared with day 0 and with MenACWY recipients.

The intended sense of this specimen's time point label: baseline before first vaccination. Vaccinee samples came from UK trials COV001 and COV002, including a single-blind randomized controlled phase 2/3 trial of AZD1222 (ChAdOx1 nCoV-19) in healthy adults. For TCRbeta chain sequencing, PBMC samples were collected from trial participants at day 0 and at day 28 after the second dose. This clone has only one observation. Its target antigen remains unknown. Per-base qualities were not stored, and no clone one base away is much larger. According to the germline V gene, CDR1 reads SGHRS and CDR2 reads YFSETQ. From the cysteine up to the phenylalanine, the CDR3 has a length of 12 residues. Left in the record is the CDR3 DNA by itself, 36 bases read in frame from the first base. V and J lose 4 bases and 5 bases, and a span of 10 bases separates them. The CDR3 regions of human TCRbeta chains were analyzed by immunosequencing. The published analysis was carried out like this. TCRs in the repertoires were matched against a reference library of SARS-CoV-2-specific TCRs that had been generated with the MIRA antigen-specificity platform. Breadth was defined as the fraction of unique TCRs that were SARS-CoV-2-associated. Depth was defined as the fraction of total T cells that were SARS-CoV-2-associated. Using the MIRA data, every spike-specific TCR was mapped to the spike region that the TCR reacted to and assigned to either a CD4 or a CD8 class. Log10-transformed breadth and depth values were compared by one-way ANOVA with Sidak's multiple comparisons tests. TCRdb took this table from immuneACCESS and kept in-frame rearrangements with V and J called. Such tables lack part of the clones; where checked against another copy, unresolved V genes explain under half of the gap, and the rest is unexplained. V and J calls and clone size are given by that table; D and trimming were obtained from the DNA. The sample includes roughly 130,000 clones, with approximately 85% observed a single time. The ten largest clones take up about 7.9% of the sample.

The chain uses TRBV5-1 and TRBJ2-7; possibly the D gene is TRBD1, per 5 matching bases. Material: peripheral blood, obtained on day 0 of AZD1222 vaccination. The receptor's source is an adult in good health. Here the CDR3 is given as CASSLDINEQYF. In nucleotide form, the sequence is TGCGCCAGCAGCCTGGACATCAACGAGCAGTACTTC.